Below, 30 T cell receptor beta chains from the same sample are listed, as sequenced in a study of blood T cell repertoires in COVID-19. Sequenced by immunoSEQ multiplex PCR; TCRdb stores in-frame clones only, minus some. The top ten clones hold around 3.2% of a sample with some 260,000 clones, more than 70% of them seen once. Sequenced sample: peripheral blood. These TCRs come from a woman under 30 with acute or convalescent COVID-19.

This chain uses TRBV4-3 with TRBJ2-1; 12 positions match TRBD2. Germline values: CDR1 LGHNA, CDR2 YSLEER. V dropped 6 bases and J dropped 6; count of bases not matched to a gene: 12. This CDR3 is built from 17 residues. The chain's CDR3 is CASSPDLGTSGFNEQFF. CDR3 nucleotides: TGCGCCAGCAGTCCCGACCTCGGGACTAGCGGGTTCAATGAGCAGTTCTTC.

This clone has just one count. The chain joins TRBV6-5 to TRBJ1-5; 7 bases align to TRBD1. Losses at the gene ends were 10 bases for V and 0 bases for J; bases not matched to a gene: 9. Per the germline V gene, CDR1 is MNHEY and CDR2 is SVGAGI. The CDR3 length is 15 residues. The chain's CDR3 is CATRGGRYSNQPQHF. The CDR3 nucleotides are TGTGCCACCCGAGGGGGCCGATATAGCAATCAGCCCCAGCATTTT.

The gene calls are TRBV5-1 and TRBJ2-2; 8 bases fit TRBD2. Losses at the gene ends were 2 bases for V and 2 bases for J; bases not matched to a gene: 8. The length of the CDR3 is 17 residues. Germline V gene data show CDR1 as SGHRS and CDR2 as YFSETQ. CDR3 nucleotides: TGCGCCAGCAGCTTCAAATTATTAGCGGGAAACACCGGGGAGCTGTTTTTT. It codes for CASSFKLLAGNTGELFF.

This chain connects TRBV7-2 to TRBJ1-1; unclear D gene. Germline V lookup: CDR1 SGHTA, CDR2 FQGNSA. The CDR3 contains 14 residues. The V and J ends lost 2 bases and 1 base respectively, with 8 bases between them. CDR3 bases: TGTGCCAGCAGCTTATGGCATCCGAACACTGAAGCTTTCTTT. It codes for CASSLWHPNTEAFF.

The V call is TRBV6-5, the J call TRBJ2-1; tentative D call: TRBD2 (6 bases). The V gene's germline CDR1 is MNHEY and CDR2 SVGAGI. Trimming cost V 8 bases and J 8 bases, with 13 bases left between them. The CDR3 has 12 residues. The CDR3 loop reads CASWGEWHEQFF. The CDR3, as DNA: TGTGCCAGCTGGGGGGAGTGGCATGAGCAGTTCTTC.

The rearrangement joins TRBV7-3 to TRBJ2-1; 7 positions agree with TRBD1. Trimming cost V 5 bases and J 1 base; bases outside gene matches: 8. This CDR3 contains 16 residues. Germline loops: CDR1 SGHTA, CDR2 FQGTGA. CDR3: CASSLPQTGSYNEQFF. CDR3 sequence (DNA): TGTGCCAGCAGCCTCCCGCAGACAGGGTCCTACAATGAGCAGTTCTTC.

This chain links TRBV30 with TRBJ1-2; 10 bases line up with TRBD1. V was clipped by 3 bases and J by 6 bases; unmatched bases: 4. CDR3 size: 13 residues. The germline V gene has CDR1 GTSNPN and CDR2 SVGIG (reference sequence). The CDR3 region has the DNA TGTGCCTGGAGGAGGACAGGGGGGGATGGCTACACCTTC. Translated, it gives CAWRRTGGDGYTF. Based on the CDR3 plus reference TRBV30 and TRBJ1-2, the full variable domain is SQTIHQWPATLVQPVGSPLSLECTVEGTSNPNLYWYRQAAGRGLQLLFYSVGIGQISSEVPQNLSASRPQDRQFILSSKKLLLSDSGFYLCAWRRTGGDGYTFGSGTRLTVV.

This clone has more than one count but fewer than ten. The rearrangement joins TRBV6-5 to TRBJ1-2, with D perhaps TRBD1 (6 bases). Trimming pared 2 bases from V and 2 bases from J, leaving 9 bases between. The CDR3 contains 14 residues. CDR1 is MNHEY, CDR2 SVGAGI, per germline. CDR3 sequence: CASSYKGGNYGYTF. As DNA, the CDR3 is TGTGCCAGCAGTTACAAGGGGGGGAACTATGGCTACACCTTC.

CDR3 sequence (DNA): TGTGCCAGCAGTGACGGGACTAGCGGGAGGGGTGAGCAGTTCTTC. Its translation is CASSDGTSGRGEQFF. J is TRBJ2-1 and V is TRBV25-1, with 16 positions matching TRBD2. Trimming at V came to 3 bases and at J to 9 bases, leaving 2 bases not matched to a gene. This CDR3 comprises 15 residues. Germline assignment: CDR1 MGHDK and CDR2 SYGVNS. The complete variable domain, with remaining parts taken from reference TRBV25-1 and TRBJ2-1, reads EADIYQTPRYLVIGTGKKITLECSQTMGHDKMYWYQQDPGMELHLIHYSYGVNSTEKGDLSSESTVSRIRTEHFPLTLESARPSHTSQYLCASSDGTSGRGEQFFGPGTRLTVL.

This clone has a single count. Written as DNA, the CDR3 is TGTGCCAGCAGCGTAGGAGGCGGGGATCTGGAGACCCAGTACTTC. Protein: CASSVGGGDLETQYF. The chain uses TRBV9 and TRBJ2-5; D may be TRBD2 (6 bases). Germline assignment: CDR1 SGDLS and CDR2 YYNGEE. The ends were cut back, 0 bases at V and 5 bases at J, with 14 bases in the middle. CDR3 size: 15 residues.

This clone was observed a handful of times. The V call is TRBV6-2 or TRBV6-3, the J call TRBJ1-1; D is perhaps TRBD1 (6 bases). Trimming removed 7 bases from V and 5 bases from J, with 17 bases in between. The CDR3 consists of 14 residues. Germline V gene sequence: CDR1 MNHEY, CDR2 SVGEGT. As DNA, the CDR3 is TGTGCCAGCATCCCGCAGGGTAGGGGGACTGAAGCTTTCTTT. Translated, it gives CASIPQGRGTEAFF.

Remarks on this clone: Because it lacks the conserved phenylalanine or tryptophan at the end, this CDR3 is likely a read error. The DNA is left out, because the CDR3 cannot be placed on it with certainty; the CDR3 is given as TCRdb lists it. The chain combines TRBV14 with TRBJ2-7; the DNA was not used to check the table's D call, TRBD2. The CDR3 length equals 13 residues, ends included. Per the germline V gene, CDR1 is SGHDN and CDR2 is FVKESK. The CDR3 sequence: CASSPGLAGAPQL.

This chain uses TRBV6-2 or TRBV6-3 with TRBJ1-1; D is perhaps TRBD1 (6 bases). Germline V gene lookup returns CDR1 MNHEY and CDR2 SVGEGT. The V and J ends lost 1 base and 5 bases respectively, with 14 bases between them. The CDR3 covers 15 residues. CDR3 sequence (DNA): TGTGCCAGCAGTTACTGGGTGGACCAGGGGACTGAAGCTTTCTTT. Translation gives CASSYWVDQGTEAFF.

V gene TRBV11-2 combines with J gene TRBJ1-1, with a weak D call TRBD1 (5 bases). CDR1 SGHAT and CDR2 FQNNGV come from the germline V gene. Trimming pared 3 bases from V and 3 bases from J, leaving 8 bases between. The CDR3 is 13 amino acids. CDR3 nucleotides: TGTGCCAGCAGCTTTAGCAGGGACACTGAAGCTTTCTTT. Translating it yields CASSFSRDTEAFF. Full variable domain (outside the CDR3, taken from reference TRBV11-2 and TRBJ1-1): EAGVAQSPRYKIIEKRQSVAFWCNPISGHATLYWYQQILGQGPKLLIQFQNNGVVDDSQLPKDRFSAERLKGVDSTLKIQPAKLEDSAVYLCASSFSRDTEAFFGQGTRLTVV.

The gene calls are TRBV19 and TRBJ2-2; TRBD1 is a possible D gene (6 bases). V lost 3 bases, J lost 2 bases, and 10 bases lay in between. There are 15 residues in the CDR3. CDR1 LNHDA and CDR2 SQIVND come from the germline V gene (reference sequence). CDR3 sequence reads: CASSISGVNTGELFF. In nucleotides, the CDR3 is TGTGCCAGTAGTATTTCAGGGGTCAACACCGGGGAGCTGTTTTTT.

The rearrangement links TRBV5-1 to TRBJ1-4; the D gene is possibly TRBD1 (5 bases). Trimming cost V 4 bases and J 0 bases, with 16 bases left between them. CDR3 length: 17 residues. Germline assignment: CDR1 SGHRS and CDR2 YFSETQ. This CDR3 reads CASSMGLTGATNEKLFF. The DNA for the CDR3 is TGCGCCAGCAGCATGGGACTCACCGGAGCAACTAATGAAAAACTGTTTTTT. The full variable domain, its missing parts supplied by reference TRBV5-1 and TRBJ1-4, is KAGVTQTPRYLIKTRGQQVTLSCSPISGHRSVSWYQQTPGQGLQFLFEYFSETQRNKGNFPGRFSGRQFSNSRSEMNVSTLELGDSALYLCASSMGLTGATNEKLFFGSGTQLSVL.

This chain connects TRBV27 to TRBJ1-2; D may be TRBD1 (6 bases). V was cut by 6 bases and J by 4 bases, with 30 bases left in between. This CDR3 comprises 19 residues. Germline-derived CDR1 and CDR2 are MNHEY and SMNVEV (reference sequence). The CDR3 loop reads CASRITSYIGTEGGYGYTF. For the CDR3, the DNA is TGTGCCAGCAGAATAACGAGTTACATCGGGACGGAAGGGGGCTATGGCTACACCTTC.

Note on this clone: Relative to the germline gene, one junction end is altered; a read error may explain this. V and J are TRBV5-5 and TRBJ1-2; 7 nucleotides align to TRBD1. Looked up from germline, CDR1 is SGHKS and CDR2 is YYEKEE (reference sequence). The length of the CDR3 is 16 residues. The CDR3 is CASSDTPGQRAYGYTF. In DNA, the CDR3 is TGTGCCAGCAGCGACACTCCGGGACAGCGAGCCTATGGCTACACTTTC.

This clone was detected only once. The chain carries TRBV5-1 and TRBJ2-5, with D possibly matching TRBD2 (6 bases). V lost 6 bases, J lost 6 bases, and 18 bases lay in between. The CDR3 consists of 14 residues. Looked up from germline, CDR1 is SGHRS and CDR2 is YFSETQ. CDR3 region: CASTRGWVSQTQYF. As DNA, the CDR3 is TGCGCCAGCACCCGGGGGTGGGTATCACAGACCCAGTACTTC. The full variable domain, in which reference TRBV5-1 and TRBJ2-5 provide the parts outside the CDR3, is KAGVTQTPRYLIKTRGQQVTLSCSPISGHRSVSWYQQTPGQGLQFLFEYFSETQRNKGNFPGRFSGRQFSNSRSEMNVSTLELGDSALYLCASTRGWVSQTQYFGPGTRLLVL.

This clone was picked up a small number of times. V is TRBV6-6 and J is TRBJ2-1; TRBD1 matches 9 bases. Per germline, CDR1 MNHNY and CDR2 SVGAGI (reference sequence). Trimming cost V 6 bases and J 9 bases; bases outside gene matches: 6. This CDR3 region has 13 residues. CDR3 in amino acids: CASSGTGTFEQFF. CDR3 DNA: TGTGCCAGCAGCGGGACAGGGACTTTTGAGCAGTTCTTC.

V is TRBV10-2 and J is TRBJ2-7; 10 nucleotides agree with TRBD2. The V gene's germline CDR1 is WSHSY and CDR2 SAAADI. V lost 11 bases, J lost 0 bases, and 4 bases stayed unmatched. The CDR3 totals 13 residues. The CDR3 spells CAVSGRRSYEQYF. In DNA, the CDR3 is TGCGCCGTTAGCGGGAGGCGCTCCTACGAGCAGTACTTC.

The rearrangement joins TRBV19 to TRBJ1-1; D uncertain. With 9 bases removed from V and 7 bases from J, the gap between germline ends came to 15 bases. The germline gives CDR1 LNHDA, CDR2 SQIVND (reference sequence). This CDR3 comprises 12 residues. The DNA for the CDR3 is TGTGCCAGCGAAACCCAGGCTTTTGAAGCTTTCTTT. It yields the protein CASETQAFEAFF.

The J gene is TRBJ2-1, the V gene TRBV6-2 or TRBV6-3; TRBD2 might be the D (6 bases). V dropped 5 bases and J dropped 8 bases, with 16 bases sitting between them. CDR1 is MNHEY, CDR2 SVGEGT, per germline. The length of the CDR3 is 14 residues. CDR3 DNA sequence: TGTGCCAGCAGTAAGAAGGGAGGATGGGATGAGCAGTTCTTC. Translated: CASSKKGGWDEQFF.

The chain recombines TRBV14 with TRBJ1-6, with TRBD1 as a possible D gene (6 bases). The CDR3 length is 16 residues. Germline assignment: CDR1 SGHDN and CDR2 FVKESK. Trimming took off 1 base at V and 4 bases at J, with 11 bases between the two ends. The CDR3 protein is CASSQGGGPYNSPLHF. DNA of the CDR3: TGTGCCAGCAGCCAAGGGGGGGGCCCTTATAATTCACCCCTCCACTTT.

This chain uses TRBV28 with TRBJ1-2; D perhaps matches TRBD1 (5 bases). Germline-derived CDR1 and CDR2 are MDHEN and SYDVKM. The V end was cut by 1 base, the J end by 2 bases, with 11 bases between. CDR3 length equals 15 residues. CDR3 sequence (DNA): TGTGCCAGCAGTTTATCCCCGGCAGGGAACTATGGCTACACCTTC. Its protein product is CASSLSPAGNYGYTF.

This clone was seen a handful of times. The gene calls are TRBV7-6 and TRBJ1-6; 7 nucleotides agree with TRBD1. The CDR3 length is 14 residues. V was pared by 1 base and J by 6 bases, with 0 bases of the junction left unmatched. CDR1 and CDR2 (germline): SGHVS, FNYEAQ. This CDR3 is CASSLEGANSPLHF. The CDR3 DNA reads TGTGCCAGCAGCTTAGAGGGGGCTAATTCACCCCTCCACTTT.

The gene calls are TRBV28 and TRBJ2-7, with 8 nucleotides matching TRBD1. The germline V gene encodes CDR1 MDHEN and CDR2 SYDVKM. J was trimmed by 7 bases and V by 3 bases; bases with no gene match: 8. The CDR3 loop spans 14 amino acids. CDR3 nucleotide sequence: TGTGCCAGCAGTTTGGGGCAGGGGGCGGGTGAGCAGTACTTC. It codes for CASSLGQGAGEQYF.

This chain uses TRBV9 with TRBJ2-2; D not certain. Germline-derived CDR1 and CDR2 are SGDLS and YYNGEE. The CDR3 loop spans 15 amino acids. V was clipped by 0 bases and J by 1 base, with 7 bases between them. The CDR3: CASSVALQNTGELFF. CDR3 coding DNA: TGTGCCAGCAGCGTAGCGTTACAGAACACCGGGGAGCTGTTTTTT.

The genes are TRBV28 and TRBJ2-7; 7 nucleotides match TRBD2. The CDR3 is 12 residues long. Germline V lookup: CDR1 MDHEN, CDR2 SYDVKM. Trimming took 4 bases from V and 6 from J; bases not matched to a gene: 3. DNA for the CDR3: TGTGCCAGCAGTTCATGGGGGGGCGAGCAGTACTTC. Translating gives CASSSWGGEQYF.

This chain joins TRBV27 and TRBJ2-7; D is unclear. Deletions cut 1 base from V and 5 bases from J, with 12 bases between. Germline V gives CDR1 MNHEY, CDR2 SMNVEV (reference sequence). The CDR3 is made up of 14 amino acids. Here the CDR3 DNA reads TGTGCCAGCAGTTTATTGCGAGAAATCCACGAGCAGTACTTC. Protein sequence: CASSLLREIHEQYF.